The next 6 T cell receptor beta chains were all read from a single sample in a study of blood T cells in healthy people across ages. Sample-barcoded 5' priming and a J-beta primer mix drove a second PCR of roughly 7 to 11 cycles. In TCRdb, the 5' RACE reads were re-called with MiXCR into one record per CDR3 protein. The sample includes about 580,000 distinct CDR3 sequences, 40% to 50% of them seen just once. Specimen: blood. The receptors here all came from a man older than 75 in good health.

This clonotype was counted a single time. The gene calls are TRBV20-1 and TRBJ1-1; TRBD1 might be the D (5 bases). CDR3 length equals 15 residues. Per germline, CDR1 DFQATT and CDR2 SNEGSKA (reference sequence). CDR3: CRVGEPGRMNTEAFF. The CDR3 DNA is TGCAGGGTAGGGGAACCAGGGAGGATGAACACTGAAGCTTTCTTT.

This sequence joins TRBV25-1 and TRBJ2-2; 7 nucleotides align to TRBD1. Germline-derived CDR1 and CDR2 are MGHDK and SYGVNS. The CDR3 is 14 amino acids. The trim removed 10 bases at V and 6 bases at J, leaving 11 bases unmatched. CDR3 in DNA: TGTGCCACGAAAATTAGGGGGCCCGCCGGGGAGCTGTTTTTT. This codes for CATKIRGPAGELFF.

The rearrangement links TRBV6-5 to TRBJ1-3; D perhaps matches TRBD1 (5 bases). The CDR3 loop spans 16 amino acids. The V end lost 5 bases, the J end lost 0 bases, and 14 bases lay between the germline ends. Germline lookup yields CDR1 MNHEY and CDR2 SVGAGI. The CDR3 DNA follows: TGTGCCAGCAGTCCCGGGGGGACTGTCTCTGGAAACACCATATATTTT. Protein sequence: CASSPGGTVSGNTIYF.

V usage is TRBV7-9 and J usage is TRBJ1-5; D possibly corresponds to TRBD1 (6 bases). Germline lookup yields CDR1 SEHNR and CDR2 FQNEAQ (reference sequence). The CDR3 is made up of 16 amino acids. V was shortened by 1 base and J by 3 bases, with 13 bases between the two germline ends. CDR3 region: CASSLGTGQFNQPQHF. The CDR3 DNA follows: TGTGCCAGCAGCTTAGGTACAGGACAGTTCAATCAGCCCCAGCATTTT.

This clonotype was counted once. The genes are TRBV20-1 and TRBJ2-3; 7 bases match TRBD2. The CDR3 extends over 12 amino acids. Germline CDR1 DFQATT, CDR2 SNEGSKA (reference sequence). The CDR3 coding sequence is TGCAGCTGGGGAGGGCGAGTAGATACGCAGTATTTT. It specifies CSWGGRVDTQYF.

This chain joins TRBV11-2 and TRBJ2-1; 9 nucleotides line up with TRBD2. The CDR3 is 17 residues long. Germline CDR1 reads SGHAT; CDR2 reads FQNNGV. V lost 3 bases and J lost 7; bases outside the gene matches: 13. The DNA of the CDR3 is TGTGCCAGCAGCTTGACCTTAGCGGGGGCGAGCGTAAATGAGCAGTTCTTC. Its protein is CASSLTLAGASVNEQFF.